This T cell receptor (beta chain) originates from a study of T cell responses to AZD1222 COVID-19 vaccine. Findings and limits, study-wide: Spike-specific TCR breadth and depth went up after people got two AZD1222 doses. With dominance at 160-218 and 743-854, vaccine-associated CD4 TCRs spanned spike. Repertoire collection took place solely once the T cell response had peaked. It should be noted that donors were predominantly white British and more often female, and clonal diversity was possibly underestimated.

Data came from immunoSEQ multiplex PCR; TCRdb stores just in-frame clones and leaves some out. Found here are 65,000 to 85,000 clones, about 85% of them singletons; the top ten hold around 21%. The CDR3 totals 14 residues. V was pared by 4 bases and J by 6 bases, with 4 bases of the junction left unmatched. The germline V gene encodes CDR1 MNHEY and CDR2 SMNVEV (reference sequence). A note on this clone: The antigen remains undetermined.

The sequence derives from an adult in good health. This sequence joins TRBV27 and TRBJ1-5, with 9 bases fitting TRBD1. The input for sequencing was peripheral blood, taken on day 0 of AZD1222 vaccination. The CDR3 DNA follows: TGTGCCAGCAGTTCTGGACAGGGGATTCAGCCCCAGCATTTT. Its translation is CASSSGQGIQPQHF.